Below, 6 T cell receptor beta chains from the same sample are listed, as sequenced in a study of blood T cell repertoires in COVID-19. Produced via immunoSEQ multiplex PCR; TCRdb's table is partial and in-frame only. The sample lists about 320,000 clones; roughly 90% were seen once. The source material was PBMCs or T cells enriched from blood (not recorded which). These TCRs come from a woman under 30 who had recovered from COVID-19.

This chain connects TRBV5-1 to TRBJ2-7, with a tentative D call TRBD1 (6 bases). The CDR3 is made up of 15 amino acids. Per the germline V gene, CDR1 is SGHRS and CDR2 is YFSETQ. The V gene lost 0 bases and the J gene lost 4 bases, with 14 bases spanning the gap. The CDR3 reads CASSLAAGAGYEQYF. CDR3 in DNA: TGCGCCAGCAGCTTGGCGGCAGGGGCGGGTTACGAGCAGTACTTC.

This clone was seen only once. The rearrangement links TRBV19 to TRBJ2-1, with D uncertain. The V and J ends lost 5 bases and 3 bases respectively, with 8 bases between them. Germline V gives CDR1 LNHDA, CDR2 SQIVND (reference sequence). This CDR3 is 13 amino acids long. For the CDR3, the DNA is TGTGCCAGTAGTCTGGCAGTCTACAATGAGCAGTTCTTC. Its translation: CASSLAVYNEQFF.

V gene TRBV5-5 combines with J gene TRBJ2-2; perhaps TRBD1 as D (6 bases). Germline CDR1 is SGHKS and CDR2 is YYEKEE (reference sequence). This CDR3 comprises 15 residues. V was shortened by 3 bases and J by 3 bases, with 12 bases between the two germline ends. This CDR3 is CASSWEWGHTGELFF. CDR3 nucleotides: TGTGCCAGCAGCTGGGAGTGGGGGCACACCGGGGAGCTGTTTTTT. Based on the CDR3 plus reference TRBV5-5 and TRBJ2-2, the full variable domain is DAGVTQSPTHLIKTRGQQVTLRCSPISGHKSVSWYQQVLGQGPQFIFQYYEKEERGRGNFPDRFSARQFPNYSSELNVNALLLGDSALYLCASSWEWGHTGELFFGEGSRLTVL.

The CDR3 reads CASSLQAGGPVDTDTQYF. For the CDR3, the DNA is TGTGCCAGCAGCTTACAAGCGGGAGGGCCGGTGGACACAGATACGCAGTATTTT. The chain employs TRBV11-3 and TRBJ2-3, with 10 bases matching TRBD2. V was clipped by 2 bases and J by 2 bases; unmatched bases: 10. Germline loops: CDR1 SGHNT, CDR2 YENEEA. The CDR3 covers 18 residues.

The gene calls are TRBV11-2 and TRBJ1-1, with D tentatively TRBD1 (6 bases). Trimming took off 5 bases at V and 3 bases at J, with 13 bases between the two ends. There are 14 residues in the CDR3. The germline V gene has CDR1 SGHAT and CDR2 FQNNGV. The CDR3 sequence is CASSAPGVYTEAFF. In nucleotides, the CDR3 is TGTGCCAGCAGCGCCCCAGGGGTCTACACTGAAGCTTTCTTT.

The J gene is TRBJ2-1, the V gene TRBV6-2 or TRBV6-3, with 8 bases lining up with TRBD2. CDR1 and CDR2 from the germline V gene are MNHEY and SVGEGT. The ends lost 6 bases at V and 0 bases at J; junction bases unmatched: 4. The CDR3 extends over 15 amino acids. DNA of the CDR3: TGTGCCAGCAGCCCGGGGACTAGCTCCTACAATGAGCAGTTCTTC. Translating gives CASSPGTSSYNEQFF.